This paragraph reports one TCR beta chain. Its antigen is unknown. The data originate from a study of cytotoxic CD8 clonotypes in ibrutinib-treated CLL. The data were produced by immunoSEQ multiplex PCR, yet TCRdb's version contains in-frame clones alone and is incomplete. Here the sample spans 110,000 to 150,000 clones, under 95% being singletons. The germline gives CDR1 SGDLS, CDR2 YYNGEE. The CDR3 loop spans 14 amino acids. Between the trimmed V and J ends, which lost 0 bases and 3 bases, there was a span of 8 bases. Findings of the study overall: Public clonotypes, an uncommon group, contracted or remained stable on treatment.

The source of this sequence is a human donor with chronic lymphocytic leukemia. This chain connects TRBV9 to TRBJ2-3; D remains ambiguous. This specimen consisted of PBMCs, obtained after 12 months of ibrutinib treatment. The DNA of the CDR3 is TGTGCCAGCAGCGTAGGGGCGCAGACAGATACGCAGTATTTT. Residues: CASSVGAQTDTQYF.